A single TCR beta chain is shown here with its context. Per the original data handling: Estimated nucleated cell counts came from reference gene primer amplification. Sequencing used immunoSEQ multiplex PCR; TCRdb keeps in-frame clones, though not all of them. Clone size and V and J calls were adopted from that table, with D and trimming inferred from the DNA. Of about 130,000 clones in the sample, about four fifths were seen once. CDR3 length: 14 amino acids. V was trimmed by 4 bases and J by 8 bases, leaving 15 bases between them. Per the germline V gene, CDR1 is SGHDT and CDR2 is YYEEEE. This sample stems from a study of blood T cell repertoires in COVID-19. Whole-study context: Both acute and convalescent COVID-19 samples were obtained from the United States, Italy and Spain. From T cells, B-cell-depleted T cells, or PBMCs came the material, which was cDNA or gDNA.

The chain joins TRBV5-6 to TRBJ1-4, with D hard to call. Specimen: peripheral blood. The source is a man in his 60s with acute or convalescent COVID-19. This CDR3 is CASSRGPRGEKLFF. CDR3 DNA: TGTGCCAGCAGCCGGGGTCCGAGAGGGGAAAAACTGTTTTTT.